This T cell receptor (beta chain) was captured in a study of T cell responses to AZD1222 COVID-19 vaccine. Study results and limitations: Spike-specific TCRs gained breadth and depth after people received two AZD1222 doses.

Here immunoSEQ multiplex PCR was the method, and the copy in TCRdb shows in-frame clones only, minus some. The table lists about 120,000 clones, about 90% of them singletons. Points on this clone: Antigen unknown.

It was second doses at about 4 or about 12 weeks that were pooled. CDR3 length: 16 residues. The germline V gene encodes CDR1 MNHEY and CDR2 SMNVEV (reference sequence). Trimming at V came to 5 bases and at J to 2 bases, leaving 5 bases not matched to a gene. The chain recombines TRBV27 with TRBJ1-3, with TRBD1 matching 11 bases. The sequenced sample was peripheral blood, obtained 28 days after the second AZD1222 dose. The sequence derives from an adult who received the AZD1222 COVID-19 vaccine. In DNA, the CDR3 is TGTGCCAGCAGTCAGGGACAGGGGGGAACTGGAAACACCATATATTTT. This translates into CASSQGQGGTGNTIYF.